This passage covers 20 T cell receptor beta chains from one sample sequenced in a study of blood T cell repertoires in COVID-19 (dated by TCRdb to about 2020). Libraries were prepared through the immunoSEQ multiplex PCR assay. TCRdb obtained this table from immuneACCESS and retained in-frame rearrangements with V and J assigned. These tables miss some clones; where compared with another copy, unresolved V genes account for less than half of the shortfall, and the remainder is unexplained. The sample table records about 180,000 clones; around 80% of these occur just once. Of the sample, about 12% is held by the ten largest clones. The sample was peripheral blood. These receptors all come from a woman of 80 years or more with COVID-19, enrolled during active disease.

The chain is built from TRBV6-2 or TRBV6-3 and TRBJ1-5, with D perhaps TRBD1 (5 bases). The ends were cut back, 0 bases at V and 3 bases at J, with 15 bases in the middle. The CDR3 has 17 residues. From germline, CDR1 is MNHEY and CDR2 SVGEGT. The chain's CDR3 is CASSYSIFRGLNQPQHF. The CDR3 DNA reads TGTGCCAGCAGTTACTCGATCTTTCGGGGACTCAATCAGCCCCAGCATTTT.

J is TRBJ2-1 and V is TRBV6-5; 13 bases align to TRBD2. Germline trimming cut 10 bases from V and 5 bases from J; bases unmatched to any gene: 5. Germline V gene data show CDR1 as MNHEY and CDR2 as SVGAGI. CDR3 length equals 14 residues. The CDR3 region is CATSTSGRDNEQFF. The CDR3, as DNA: TGTGCCACTTCAACTAGCGGGAGGGACAATGAGCAGTTCTTC.

The chain has TRBV2 and TRBJ1-5, with 7 bases aligning to TRBD1. The length of the CDR3 is 16 residues. The V segment lost 5 bases and the J segment 0 bases; nucleotides outside the gene matches: 7. CDR1 and CDR2 (germline): SNHLY, FYNNEI. The CDR3 sequence: CASSRGTAYSNQPQHF. CDR3 sequence (DNA): TGTGCCAGCAGTCGCGGGACAGCCTATAGCAATCAGCCCCAGCATTTT.

This clone was seen ten or more times. The genes are TRBV19 and TRBJ1-2; 8 bases align to TRBD1. CDR3 length: 13 residues. Germline CDR1 and CDR2: LNHDA and SQIVND (reference sequence). V gave up 2 bases and J gave up 6 bases; unmatched junction bases: 2. CDR3: CASSIPGGDGYTF. The CDR3 DNA reads as TGTGCCAGTAGTATACCAGGGGGCGATGGCTACACCTTC.

The rearrangement links TRBV7-2 to TRBJ1-5; the D gene is possibly TRBD1 (6 bases). The germline V gene encodes CDR1 SGHTA and CDR2 FQGNSA. The CDR3 spans 15 residues. Trimming left V 8 bases short and J 5 bases short, with 19 bases between. CDR3 protein: CASRPTGFSYQPQHF. The CDR3 coding sequence is TGTGCCAGCCGACCTACAGGGTTTTCCTATCAGCCCCAGCATTTT. Drawing the rest from reference TRBV7-2 and TRBJ1-5, the complete variable domain is GAGVSQSPSNKVTEKGKDVELRCDPISGHTALYWYRQSLGQGLEFLIYFQGNSAPDKSGLPSDRFSAERTGGSVSTLTIQRTQQEDSAVYLCASRPTGFSYQPQHFGDGTRLSIL.

Written as DNA, the CDR3 is TGCGCCAGCAGCTTGGATGATTACTTCATGAACACTGAAGCTTTCTTT. Translation: CASSLDDYFMNTEAFF. This rearrangement joins TRBV5-1 to TRBJ1-1; D is unresolved. The V gene's germline CDR1 is SGHRS and CDR2 YFSETQ. The CDR3 spans 16 residues. The ends were cut back, 0 bases at V and 0 bases at J, with 12 bases in the middle.

This chain joins TRBV6-5 and TRBJ2-7; 7 bases match TRBD2. CDR1 is MNHEY and CDR2 is SVGAGI in the germline V gene. After removal of 7 bases from V and 0 bases from J, the junction contained 9 bases not matched to a gene. CDR3 length: 15 amino acids. CDR3 region: CASTGPSGSSYEQYF. The DNA of the CDR3 is TGTGCCAGCACCGGGCCTAGCGGTAGCTCCTACGAGCAGTACTTC.

The chain is built from TRBV4-2 and TRBJ2-6; the D gene is possibly TRBD2 (5 bases). The length of the CDR3 is 15 residues. Looked up from germline, CDR1 is LGHNA and CDR2 is YNFKEQ. Trimming removed 4 bases from V and 4 bases from J, with 11 bases in between. The DNA of the CDR3 is TGTGCCAGCAGCCCCCGGGATGCCGGGGCCAACGTCCTGACTTTC. Its translation: CASSPRDAGANVLTF.

The CDR3 protein is CASRDWGGANVLTF. The CDR3 DNA is TGTGCCAGCAGGGACTGGGGAGGGGCCAACGTCCTGACTTTC. The V and J genes are TRBV7-9 and TRBJ2-6; D might be TRBD2 (5 bases). V shed 6 bases and J shed 4 bases, with 10 bases lying between them. This CDR3 region has 14 residues. CDR1 SEHNR and CDR2 FQNEAQ come from the germline V gene (reference sequence).

On this clone: Sequence at one end of the junction differs from germline and may be a read error. The chain is built from TRBV6-5 and TRBJ2-7; no definite D call. The CDR3 totals 16 residues. CDR1 MNHEY and CDR2 SVGAGI come from the germline V gene. This CDR3 reads CAGSYSNSPGSYEQYF. In DNA form, the CDR3 reads TGTGCCGGCAGTTACTCGAACTCCCCGGGCTCCTACGAGCAGTACTTC.

This sequence joins TRBV4-2 and TRBJ2-3; a possible D gene is TRBD2 (5 bases). V was trimmed by 0 bases and J by 6 bases, leaving 16 bases between them. This CDR3 comprises 16 residues. From germline, CDR1 is LGHNA and CDR2 YNFKEQ. The CDR3 bases are TGTGCCAGCAGCCAAGACGCCAGCGGCTCTGGGGATACGCAGTATTTT. Protein sequence: CASSQDASGSGDTQYF.

This chain joins TRBV5-5 and TRBJ1-2; no clear D gene. The V end lost 1 base, the J end lost 3 bases, and 10 bases lay between the germline ends. Germline CDR1 SGHKS, CDR2 YYEKEE (reference sequence). CDR3 length: 14 amino acids. In DNA, the CDR3 is TGTGCCAGCAGCTTGAAGGAGGAGTACTATGGCTACACCTTC. This codes for CASSLKEEYYGYTF.

This chain uses TRBV18 with TRBJ1-6, with TRBD1 as a possible D gene (6 bases). This CDR3 has 15 amino acids. The germline CDR1 and CDR2 sequences are KGHSH and LQKENI. V shed 5 bases and J shed 7 bases, with 15 bases lying between them. The CDR3 bases are TGTGCCAGCTCATCTGAACAGGGTGGAAATTCACCCCTCCACTTT. The encoded protein is CASSSEQGGNSPLHF. Complete variable domain (other parts from reference TRBV18 and TRBJ1-6): NAGVMQNPRHLVRRRGQEARLRCSPMKGHSHVYWYRQLPEEGLKFMVYLQKENIIDESGMPKERFSAEFPKEGPSILRIQQVVRGDSAAYFCASSSEQGGNSPLHFGNGTRLTVT.

In its sample, this clone was seen once. This rearrangement joins TRBV7-6 to TRBJ2-3; tentatively, D is TRBD1 (5 bases). V was trimmed by 6 bases and J by 4 bases, leaving 11 bases between them. The germline V gene encodes CDR1 SGHVS and CDR2 FNYEAQ. The CDR3 has 13 amino acids. The CDR3 protein is CASSAGSPDTQYF. The CDR3 coding sequence is TGTGCCAGCAGTGCAGGGTCTCCAGATACGCAGTATTTT.

This clone was detected only once. The CDR3 DNA sequence: TGTGCCAGCAGCGTAGGGAGGGGGCTTACGCTAATCTATGGCTACACCTTC. As protein: CASSVGRGLTLIYGYTF. The chain is built from TRBV9 and TRBJ1-2; 7 bases map to TRBD1. V trimming: 0 bases; J trimming: 4 bases; junction bases outside the gene matches: 12. The germline gives CDR1 SGDLS, CDR2 YYNGEE. This CDR3 comprises 17 residues.

The chain employs TRBV29-1 and TRBJ2-1; D not certain. This CDR3 region has 10 residues. Looked up from germline, CDR1 is SQVTM and CDR2 is ANQGSEA. The V end lost 4 bases, the J end lost 9 bases, and 7 bases lay between the germline ends. CDR3 DNA sequence: TGCAGCGTTGGAGGCGCTGAGCAGTTCTTC. This codes for CSVGGAEQFF.

The gene calls are TRBV10-3 and TRBJ2-3; possibly TRBD2 for D (5 bases). Germline lookup yields CDR1 ENHRY and CDR2 SYGVKD. V lost 7 bases to trimming and J lost 4 bases, with 15 bases between them. The CDR3 is 14 amino acids. In DNA, the CDR3 is TGTGCCATCAATACTGGCGGGCTCTCAGATACGCAGTATTTT. It translates to CAINTGGLSDTQYF.

This clone was found once. The V gene is TRBV9, the J gene TRBJ1-2, with D possibly TRBD1 on 6 matching bases. The length of the CDR3 is 16 residues. The V gene lost 3 bases and the J gene lost 8 bases, with 23 bases spanning the gap. Per germline, CDR1 SGDLS and CDR2 YYNGEE. CDR3 DNA sequence: TGTGCCAGCAGCGCCTATTTTGACTCACAGGGTCTAGGCTACACCTTC. Protein product: CASSAYFDSQGLGYTF.

V gene TRBV28 combines with J gene TRBJ2-6; 9 positions match TRBD1. J was trimmed by 0 bases and V by 8 bases; bases with no gene match: 17. Germline CDR1 is MDHEN and CDR2 is SYDVKM. The CDR3 runs 20 residues. The CDR3 sequence is CASEQGAPLFGLSGANVLTF. DNA for the CDR3: TGTGCCAGCGAACAGGGGGCGCCTCTATTTGGGCTCTCTGGGGCCAACGTCCTGACTTTC.

The rearrangement joins TRBV28 to TRBJ1-5; perhaps TRBD1 as D (5 bases). CDR3 size: 15 residues. CDR1 and CDR2 from the germline V gene are MDHEN and SYDVKM. The ends were cut back, 6 bases at V and 3 bases at J, with 15 bases in the middle. The CDR3 loop is CASRPRATFNQPQHF. The CDR3 DNA reads TGTGCCAGCAGACCCAGGGCAACTTTCAATCAGCCCCAGCATTTT.